This TCR beta chain was identified during a study of T cell repertoires in cytomegalovirus infection. Study information: Evidence of both CMV infection and a matching HLA type came from public TCR beta signatures. Study outcomes and limitations: Summed frequency of public TCR beta families distinguished CMV carriers with the relevant HLA. The ex vivo response was dominated by HLA-C-restricted CMV-specific TCR beta clonotypes.

CDR1 is SGHAT, CDR2 FQNNGV, per germline. Trimming removed 5 bases from V and 0 bases from J, with 21 bases in between. CDR3 length: 18 residues. Turning to this clonotype: Its antigen is still unknown.

Each CDR3 protein gets one entry after TCRdb re-called the reads with MiXCR. This table holds some 440,000 distinct CDR3 sequences, roughly 30% found once. The receptor comes from a human donor in good health (CMV status not recorded). Some clones in this sample may be carry-over from other donors' samples. V is TRBV11-2 and J is TRBJ2-3, with D possibly TRBD2 on 7 matching bases. Specimen: PBMCs. The CDR3 spells CASSLRPGGLWSTDTQYF. The CDR3 nucleotides are TGTGCCAGCAGCCTGAGACCGGGGGGCCTTTGGAGCACAGATACGCAGTATTTT.